This T cell receptor beta chain was identified during a study of blood T cell repertoires in COVID-19. Study-level background: T cells, B-cell-depleted T cells, or PBMCs supplied cDNA or gDNA.

The germline V gene encodes CDR1 SNHLY and CDR2 FYNNEI. V was cut by 5 bases and J by 4 bases, with 8 bases left in between. The CDR3 spans 12 residues. This clone was counted only a few times. Sequenced by immunoSEQ multiplex PCR; TCRdb stores in-frame clones only, minus some. The sample has 150,000 to 200,000 clones; around 80% are singletons. The gene calls are TRBV2 and TRBJ1-1; TRBD1 might be the D (6 bases). The TCR comes from an older woman with COVID-19, enrolled during active disease. Specimen: peripheral blood. The CDR3 DNA sequence: TGTGCCAGCAGTCAGGGGATCACTGAAGCTTTCTTT. Amino acids: CASSQGITEAFF.